The 15 T cell receptor beta chains below all came from one sample that was sequenced in a study of the immune and genomic landscape of osteosarcoma (TCRdb year 2020). Libraries were built with the immunoSEQ multiplex PCR assay. TCRdb holds this immuneACCESS table with in-frame rearrangements only. Some clones are missing; in checked studies, unresolved V genes explain under half, and the rest has no known cause. The sample contains roughly 3,000 clones, around 80% of them found a single time. The ten largest clones capture approximately 8.7% of the sample. The specimen was metastatic tumor tissue from the lung. The cell subset or site label here, explained by the study, means: lung metastasis of osteosarcoma. All receptors derive from a woman in her late teens or twenties with osteosarcoma. The age is the age at diagnosis.

The rearrangement joins TRBV5-5 to TRBJ1-1, with D hard to call. This CDR3 comprises 13 residues. Germline V CDR1 and CDR2: SGHKS, YYEKEE (reference sequence). V was trimmed by 4 bases and J by 2 bases, leaving 9 bases between them. The DNA for the CDR3 is TGTGCCAGCAGCCCCTATATTAACACTGAAGCTTTCTTT. Translated: CASSPYINTEAFF.

This chain joins TRBV6-5 and TRBJ2-1; a possible D gene is TRBD2 (6 bases). CDR3 length: 14 residues. Trimming took off 7 bases at V and 4 bases at J, with 14 bases between the two ends. From germline, CDR1 is MNHEY and CDR2 SVGAGI. The CDR3 region has the DNA TGTGCCAGCACTGTCAGTGGGGGGTACAATGAGCAGTTCTTC. This sequence encodes CASTVSGGYNEQFF.

The chain combines TRBV30 with TRBJ2-6; TRBD2 agrees at 12 bases. This CDR3 is 17 amino acids long. V shed 5 bases, J shed 2 bases, and the junction held 7 bases outside the gene matches. CDR1 is GTSNPN and CDR2 is SVGIG in the germline V gene (reference sequence). CDR3 DNA sequence: TGTGCCTGGCGTGCTAGCGGGGGGGCGACTGGGGCCAACGTCCTGACTTTC. Amino acids: CAWRASGGATGANVLTF.

The sample holds one count of this clone. The chain joins TRBV5-1 to TRBJ2-6; the D is unclear. Germline loops: CDR1 SGHRS, CDR2 YFSETQ. V shed 0 bases and J shed 4 bases, with 2 bases lying between them. The CDR3 is 13 residues long. CDR3 nucleotides: TGCGCCAGCAGCTTGGAGGGGGCCAACGTCCTGACTTTC. It specifies CASSLEGANVLTF.

The chain combines TRBV10-3 with TRBJ1-1; the D is unclear. Germline V gene lookup returns CDR1 ENHRY and CDR2 SYGVKD. The CDR3 loop spans 14 amino acids. V lost 6 bases and J 1 base, leaving 12 bases between the germline ends. CDR3 region: CAIRREAGNTEAFF. CDR3 nucleotides: TGTGCCATCAGAAGAGAAGCCGGGAACACTGAAGCTTTCTTT.

This chain uses TRBV19 with TRBJ1-2, with D uncertain. CDR1 and CDR2 (germline): LNHDA, SQIVND (reference sequence). V gave up 0 bases and J gave up 14 bases, with 13 bases separating them. This CDR3 spans 12 amino acids. CDR3 in DNA: TGTGCCAGTAGTATAGAGGATTCGGGGAGGACCTTC. Translated: CASSIEDSGRTF.

The gene calls are TRBV6-6 and TRBJ1-1; D call uncertain. This CDR3 comprises 13 residues. Per the germline V gene, CDR1 is MNHNY and CDR2 is SVGAGI (reference sequence). The V end lost 6 bases, the J end lost 5 bases, and 13 bases lay between the germline ends. The CDR3 here is CASSPTDGTEAFF. CDR3 bases: TGTGCCAGCAGCCCTACTGATGGGACTGAAGCTTTCTTT.

In its sample, this clone was seen once. CDR3 loop: CASRPQRVNEQFF. The CDR3 nucleotides are TGTGCCAGTCGTCCCCAGCGAGTCAATGAGCAGTTCTTC. This sequence joins TRBV19 and TRBJ2-1; D uncertain. CDR3 length equals 13 residues. V was cut by 8 bases and J by 6 bases, with 14 bases left in between. Germline V gives CDR1 LNHDA, CDR2 SQIVND (reference sequence).

In this sample, this clone turned up a few times. The CDR3 region has the DNA TGTGCCAGCAGTGAAACCCATGGCGATTGGCCCCAGCATTTT. It translates to CASSETHGDWPQHF. J is TRBJ1-5 and V is TRBV6-5, with D unresolved. The CDR3 has 14 residues. Looked up from germline, CDR1 is MNHEY and CDR2 is SVGAGI. The V and J ends lost 5 bases and 9 bases respectively, with 17 bases between them.

This clone was recorded a few times. V usage is TRBV11-2 and J usage is TRBJ1-1; no firm D call. Germline values: CDR1 SGHAT, CDR2 FQNNGV. V was shortened by 4 bases and J by 0 bases, with 9 bases between the two germline ends. The CDR3 is 14 amino acids. This chain's CDR3 is CASSYWTVNTEAFF. DNA for the CDR3: TGTGCCAGCAGCTATTGGACGGTGAACACTGAAGCTTTCTTT.

The chain links TRBV6-1 to TRBJ2-7; D is undetermined. The CDR3 consists of 12 residues. Per germline, CDR1 MNHNS and CDR2 SASEGT. The V end was cut by 4 bases, the J end by 6 bases, with 10 bases between. Here the CDR3 reads CASSGLKTEQYF. The CDR3 DNA reads TGTGCCAGCAGTGGCCTAAAGACCGAGCAGTACTTC.

The chain links TRBV30 to TRBJ2-3, with 11 bases lining up with TRBD2. The CDR3 is 16 amino acids. J gave up 0 bases and V 6 bases, and 8 bases lay outside the gene matches. Germline V lookup: CDR1 GTSNPN, CDR2 SVGIG (reference sequence). As DNA, the CDR3 is TGTGCCTGCTCTAGCGGGGGGACCACTAGCACAGATACGCAGTATTTT. Its protein product is CACSSGGTTSTDTQYF.

In the case of this clone: It is unclear where the CDR3 begins or ends on the DNA, so no DNA is shown, and the CDR3 is as TCRdb lists it. The V call is TRBV2, the J call TRBJ1-1. Including both end residues, the CDR3 is 13 amino acids long. Germline CDR1 is SNHLY and CDR2 is FYNNEI. Here the CDR3 reads CASILEGNTEAFF.

The chain couples TRBV13 to TRBJ2-2; unclear D gene. The V gene's germline CDR1 is PRHDT and CDR2 FYEKMQ (reference sequence). The CDR3 extends over 14 amino acids. V gave up 8 bases and J gave up 5 bases, with 15 bases separating them. The CDR3 sequence is CASGVIGLTGELFF. In DNA form, the CDR3 reads TGTGCCAGCGGGGTGATCGGGCTTACCGGGGAGCTGTTTTTT.

The chain uses TRBV5-4 and TRBJ2-3; 8 nucleotides line up with TRBD2. Germline V gives CDR1 SGHNT, CDR2 YYREEE (reference sequence). The V and J ends lost 3 bases and 6 bases, in that order; junction bases with no gene match: 9. The CDR3 is 15 amino acids. The CDR3 DNA sequence: TGTGCCAGCAGCTGGGGGACTAGTCTCGGGGATACGCAGTATTTT. Protein product: CASSWGTSLGDTQYF.